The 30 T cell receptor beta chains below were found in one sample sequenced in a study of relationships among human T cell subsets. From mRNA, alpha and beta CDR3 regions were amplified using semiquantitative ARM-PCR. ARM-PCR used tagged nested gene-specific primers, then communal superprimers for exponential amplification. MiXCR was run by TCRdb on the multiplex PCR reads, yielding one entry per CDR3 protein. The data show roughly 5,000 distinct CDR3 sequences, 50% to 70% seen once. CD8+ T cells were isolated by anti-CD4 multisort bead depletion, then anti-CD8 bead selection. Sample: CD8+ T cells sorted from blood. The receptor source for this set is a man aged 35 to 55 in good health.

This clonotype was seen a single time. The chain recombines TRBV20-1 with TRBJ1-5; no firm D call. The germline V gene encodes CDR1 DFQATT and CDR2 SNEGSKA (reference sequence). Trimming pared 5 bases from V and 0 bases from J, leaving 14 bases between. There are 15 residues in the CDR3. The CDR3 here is CSAFRQSYSNQPQHF. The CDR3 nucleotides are TGCAGTGCTTTTCGTCAGTCCTATAGCAATCAGCCCCAGCATTTT.

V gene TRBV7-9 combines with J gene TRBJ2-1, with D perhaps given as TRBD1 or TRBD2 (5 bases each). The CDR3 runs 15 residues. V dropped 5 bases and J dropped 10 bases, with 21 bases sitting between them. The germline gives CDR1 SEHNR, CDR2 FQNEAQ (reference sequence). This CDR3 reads CASSPGVRDPEEQFF. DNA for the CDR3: TGTGCCAGCAGCCCCGGTGTTAGGGACCCGGAGGAGCAGTTCTTC.

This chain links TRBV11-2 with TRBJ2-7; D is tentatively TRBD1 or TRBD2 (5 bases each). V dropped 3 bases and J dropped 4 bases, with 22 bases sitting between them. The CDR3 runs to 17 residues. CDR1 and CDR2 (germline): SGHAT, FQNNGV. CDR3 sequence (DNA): TGTGCCAGCAGCTTGGCCGGGACGCCGAGGGTTGGATACGAGCAGTACTTC. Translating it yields CASSLAGTPRVGYEQYF.

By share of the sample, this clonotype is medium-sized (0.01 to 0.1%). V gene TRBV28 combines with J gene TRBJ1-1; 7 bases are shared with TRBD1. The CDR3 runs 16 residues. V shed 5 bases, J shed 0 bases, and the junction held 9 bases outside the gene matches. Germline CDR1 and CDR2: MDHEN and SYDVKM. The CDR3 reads CASSPPGQILNTEAFF. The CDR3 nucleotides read TGTGCCAGCAGTCCGCCGGGACAGATATTGAACACTGAAGCTTTCTTT.

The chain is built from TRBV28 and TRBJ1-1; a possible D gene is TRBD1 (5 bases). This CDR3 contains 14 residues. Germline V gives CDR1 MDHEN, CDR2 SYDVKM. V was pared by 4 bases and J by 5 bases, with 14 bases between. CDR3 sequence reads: CASSWAGHGTEAFF. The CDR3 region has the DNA TGTGCCAGCAGTTGGGCGGGGCACGGGACTGAAGCTTTCTTT.

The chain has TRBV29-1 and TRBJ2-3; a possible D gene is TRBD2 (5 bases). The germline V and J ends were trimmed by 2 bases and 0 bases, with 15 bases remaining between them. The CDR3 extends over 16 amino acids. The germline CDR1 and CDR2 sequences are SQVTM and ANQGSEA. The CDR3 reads CSVESLDYGSTDTQYF. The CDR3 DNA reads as TGCAGCGTTGAAAGCTTAGACTACGGAAGCACAGATACGCAGTATTTT.

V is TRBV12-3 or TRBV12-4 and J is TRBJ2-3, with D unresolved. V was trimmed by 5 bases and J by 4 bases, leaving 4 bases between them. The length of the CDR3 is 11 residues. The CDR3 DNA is TGTGCCAGCAGTCCCGCAGATACGCAGTATTTT. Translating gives CASSPADTQYF.

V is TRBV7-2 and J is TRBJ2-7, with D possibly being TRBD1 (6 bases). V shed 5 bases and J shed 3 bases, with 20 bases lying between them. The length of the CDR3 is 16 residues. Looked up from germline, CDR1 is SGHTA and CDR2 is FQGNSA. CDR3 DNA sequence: TGTGCCAGCAGCCTATTCTCCCCCACAGGGAGCTACGAGCAGTACTTC. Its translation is CASSLFSPTGSYEQYF.

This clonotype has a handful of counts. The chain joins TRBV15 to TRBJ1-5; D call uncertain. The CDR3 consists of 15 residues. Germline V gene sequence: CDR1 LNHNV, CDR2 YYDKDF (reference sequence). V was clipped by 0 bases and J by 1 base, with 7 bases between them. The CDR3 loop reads CATSRDDNSNQPQHF. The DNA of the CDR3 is TGTGCCACCAGCAGAGATGACAACAGCAATCAGCCCCAGCATTTT.

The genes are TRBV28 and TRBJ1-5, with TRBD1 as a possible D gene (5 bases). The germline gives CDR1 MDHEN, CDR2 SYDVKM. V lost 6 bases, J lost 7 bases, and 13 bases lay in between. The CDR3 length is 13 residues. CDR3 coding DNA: TGTGCCAGCAGCCCTGGGGGTCAGCAGCCCCAGCATTTT. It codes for CASSPGGQQPQHF.

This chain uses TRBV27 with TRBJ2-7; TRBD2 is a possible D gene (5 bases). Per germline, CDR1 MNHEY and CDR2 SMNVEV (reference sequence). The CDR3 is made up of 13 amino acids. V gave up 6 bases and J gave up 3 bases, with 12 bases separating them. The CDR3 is CASRRAEGYEQYF. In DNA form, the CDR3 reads TGTGCCAGCAGACGGGCCGAGGGCTACGAGCAGTACTTC.

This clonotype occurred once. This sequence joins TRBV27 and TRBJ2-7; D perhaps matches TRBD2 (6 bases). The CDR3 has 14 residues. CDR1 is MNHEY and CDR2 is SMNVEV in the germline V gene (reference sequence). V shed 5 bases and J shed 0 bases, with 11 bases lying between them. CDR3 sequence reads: CASSVAAYSYEQYF. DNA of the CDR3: TGTGCCAGCAGTGTAGCGGCCTACTCCTACGAGCAGTACTTC.

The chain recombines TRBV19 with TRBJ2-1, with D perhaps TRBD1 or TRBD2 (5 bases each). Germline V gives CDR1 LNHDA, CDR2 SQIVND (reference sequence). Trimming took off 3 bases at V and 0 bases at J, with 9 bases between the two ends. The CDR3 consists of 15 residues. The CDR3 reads CASSIGTTSYNEQFF. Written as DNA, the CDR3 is TGTGCCAGTAGTATCGGGACCACCTCCTACAATGAGCAGTTCTTC.

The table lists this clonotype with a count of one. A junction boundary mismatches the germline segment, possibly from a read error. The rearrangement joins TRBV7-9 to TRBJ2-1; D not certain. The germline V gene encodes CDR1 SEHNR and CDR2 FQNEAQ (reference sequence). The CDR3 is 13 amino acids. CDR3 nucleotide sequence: TGTGCCAGCACCCTCGGGTCAGACAATGAGCGGTTCTTC. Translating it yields CASTLGSDNERFF.

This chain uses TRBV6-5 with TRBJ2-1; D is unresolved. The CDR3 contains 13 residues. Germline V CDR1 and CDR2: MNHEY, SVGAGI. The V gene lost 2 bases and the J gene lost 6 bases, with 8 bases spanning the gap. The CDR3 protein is CASSYSVVNEQFF. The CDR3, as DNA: TGTGCCAGCAGTTACAGCGTCGTCAATGAGCAGTTCTTC.

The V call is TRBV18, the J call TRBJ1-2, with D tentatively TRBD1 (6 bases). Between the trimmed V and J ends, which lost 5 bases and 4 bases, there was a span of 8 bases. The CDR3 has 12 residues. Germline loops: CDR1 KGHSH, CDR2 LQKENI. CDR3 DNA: TGTGCCAGCTCAATAGGGGGCTATGGCTACACCTTC. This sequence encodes CASSIGGYGYTF. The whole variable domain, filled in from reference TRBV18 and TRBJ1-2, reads NAGVMQNPRHLVRRRGQEARLRCSPMKGHSHVYWYRQLPEEGLKFMVYLQKENIIDESGMPKERFSAEFPKEGPSILRIQQVVRGDSAAYFCASSIGGYGYTFGSGTRLTVV.

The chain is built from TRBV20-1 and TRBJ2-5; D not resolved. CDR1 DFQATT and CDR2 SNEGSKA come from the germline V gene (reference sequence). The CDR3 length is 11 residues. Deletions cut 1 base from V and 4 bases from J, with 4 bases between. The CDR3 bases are TGCAGTGCTAGAGTACGAGAGACCCAGTACTTC. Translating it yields CSARVRETQYF.

The CDR3 nucleotides are TGTGCCAGCAGTTTAGCGGGAGTGGCCGAGCAGTACTTC. This encodes CASSLAGVAEQYF. This sequence joins TRBV27 and TRBJ2-7, with 7 bases lining up with TRBD2. V was pared by 2 bases and J by 6 bases, with 4 bases of the junction left unmatched. CDR1 and CDR2 (germline): MNHEY, SMNVEV (reference sequence). The length of the CDR3 is 13 residues.

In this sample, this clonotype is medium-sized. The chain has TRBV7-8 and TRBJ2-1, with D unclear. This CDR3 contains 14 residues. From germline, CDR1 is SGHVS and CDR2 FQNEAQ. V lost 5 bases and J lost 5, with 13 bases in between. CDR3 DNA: TGTGCCAGCAGCCCAAACCGGGCCAACAATGAGCAGTTCTTC. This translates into CASSPNRANNEQFF.

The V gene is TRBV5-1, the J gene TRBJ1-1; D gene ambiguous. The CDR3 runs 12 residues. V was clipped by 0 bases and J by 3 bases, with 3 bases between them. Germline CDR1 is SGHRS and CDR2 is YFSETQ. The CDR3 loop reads CASSLGYTEAFF. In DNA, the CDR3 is TGCGCCAGCAGCTTGGGTTACACTGAAGCTTTCTTT.

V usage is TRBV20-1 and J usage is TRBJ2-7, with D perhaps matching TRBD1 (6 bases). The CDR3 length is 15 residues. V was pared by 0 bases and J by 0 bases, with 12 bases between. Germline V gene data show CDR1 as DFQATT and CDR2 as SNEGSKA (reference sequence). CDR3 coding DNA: TGCAGTGCTAGAGATGACAGGAATTACTCCTACGAGCAGTACTTC. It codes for CSARDDRNYSYEQYF.

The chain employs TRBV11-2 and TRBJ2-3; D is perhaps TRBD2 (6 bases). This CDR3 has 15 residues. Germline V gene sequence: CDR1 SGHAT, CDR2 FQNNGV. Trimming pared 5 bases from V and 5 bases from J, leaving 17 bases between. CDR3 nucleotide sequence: TGTGCCAGCAGCGCGGACCTAGCGTATCAAGATACGCAGTATTTT. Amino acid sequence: CASSADLAYQDTQYF.

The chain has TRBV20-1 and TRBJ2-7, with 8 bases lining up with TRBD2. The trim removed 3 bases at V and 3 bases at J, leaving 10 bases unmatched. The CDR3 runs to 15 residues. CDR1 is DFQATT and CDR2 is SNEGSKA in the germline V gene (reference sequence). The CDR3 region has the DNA TGCAGTGCTAGGGGACTAGGTCGGTTAATCTACGAGCAGTACTTC. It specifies CSARGLGRLIYEQYF.

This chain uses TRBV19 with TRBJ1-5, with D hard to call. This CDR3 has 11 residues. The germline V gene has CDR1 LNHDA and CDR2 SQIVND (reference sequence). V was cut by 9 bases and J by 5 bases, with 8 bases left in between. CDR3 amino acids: CASRSDQPQHF. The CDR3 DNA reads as TGTGCCAGCCGCAGCGATCAGCCCCAGCATTTT. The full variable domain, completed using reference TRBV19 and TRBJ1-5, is DGGITQSPKYLFRKEGQNVTLSCEQNLNHDAMYWYRQDPGQGLRLIYYSQIVNDFQKGDIAEGYSVSREKKESFPLTVTSAQKNPTAFYLCASRSDQPQHFGDGTRLSIL.

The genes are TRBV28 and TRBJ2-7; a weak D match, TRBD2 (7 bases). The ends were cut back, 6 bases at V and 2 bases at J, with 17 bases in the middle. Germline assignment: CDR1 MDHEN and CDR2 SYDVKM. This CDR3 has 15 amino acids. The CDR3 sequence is CASRDTQGGAYEQYF. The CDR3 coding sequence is TGTGCCAGCAGGGATACACAGGGAGGGGCCTACGAGCAGTACTTC.

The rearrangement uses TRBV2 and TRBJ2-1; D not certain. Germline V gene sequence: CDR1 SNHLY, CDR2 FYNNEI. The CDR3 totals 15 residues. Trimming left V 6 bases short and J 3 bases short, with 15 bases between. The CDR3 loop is CASSSYLSGYNEQFF. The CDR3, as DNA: TGTGCCAGCAGCTCGTACCTATCGGGCTACAATGAGCAGTTCTTC.

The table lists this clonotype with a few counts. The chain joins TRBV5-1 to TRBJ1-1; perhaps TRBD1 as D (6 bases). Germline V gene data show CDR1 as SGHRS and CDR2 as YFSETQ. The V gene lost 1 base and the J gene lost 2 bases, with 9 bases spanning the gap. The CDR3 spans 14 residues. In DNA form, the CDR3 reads TGCGCCAGCAGCTTGAACAGGGCCAACACTGAAGCTTTCTTT. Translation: CASSLNRANTEAFF.

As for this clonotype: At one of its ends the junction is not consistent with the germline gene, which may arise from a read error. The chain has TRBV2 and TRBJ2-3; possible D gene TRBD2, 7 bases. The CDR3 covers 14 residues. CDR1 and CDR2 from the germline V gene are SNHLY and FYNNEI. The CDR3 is CASSEGGGTDTQYF. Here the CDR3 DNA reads TGTGCCAGCAGCGAAGGGGGGGGTACAGATACGCAGTATTTT.

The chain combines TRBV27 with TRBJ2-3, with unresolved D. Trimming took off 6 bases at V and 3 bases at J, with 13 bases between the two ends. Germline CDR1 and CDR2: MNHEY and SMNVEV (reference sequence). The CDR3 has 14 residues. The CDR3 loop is CASSSPWQTDTQYF. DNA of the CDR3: TGTGCCAGCAGCTCCCCGTGGCAGACAGATACGCAGTATTTT.

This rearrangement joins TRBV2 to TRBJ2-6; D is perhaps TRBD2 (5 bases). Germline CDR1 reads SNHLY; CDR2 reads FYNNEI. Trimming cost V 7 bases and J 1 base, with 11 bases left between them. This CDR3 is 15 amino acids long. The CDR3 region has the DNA TGTGCCAGCACCCCGGACTTTTCTGGGGCCAACGTCCTGACTTTC. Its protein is CASTPDFSGANVLTF.